A selection of T cell receptor beta chains follows, all from one sample in a study of shared clonotypes between healthy human individuals. Clones were read by immunoSEQ multiplex PCR, and TCRdb kept only the in-frame ones, dropping some. Seen here are about 1.1 million clones, 75% to 85% observed once, and the top ten hold more than 0.5%. Material for sequencing was memory CD4+ T cells from PBMCs. These receptors all come from a man aged 18 to 30 in good health. Some clones in this sample may be carry-over from other donors' samples. Each CDR3 is given with its conserved first and last residue. Each record gives: clone size, J gene, V gene, D gene, CDR3 length, CDR3 protein, CDR3 DNA. A D gene is named only where the DNA matches it firmly. Size is stated for part of the rows, as once, few or many counts, or as a class when the clone is expanded.

>NA|TRBJ2-4|TRBV5-1|NA|15
CASSYGQQFPNIQYF
TGCGCCAGCAGTTACGGGCAGCAATTTCCAAACATTCAGTACTTC
>NA|TRBJ1-5|TRBV29-1|NA|14
CSVTVTDSNQPQHF
TGCAGCGTAACCGTGACGGATAGCAATCAGCCCCAGCATTTT
>many|TRBJ2-2|TRBV27|NA|14
CASSLDLYTGELFF
TGTGCCAGCAGTTTAGATCTCTACACCGGGGAGCTGTTTTTT
>NA|TRBJ1-3|TRBV2|TRBD1|16
CASSEDRHHSGNTIYF
TGTGCCAGCAGTGAGGACAGGCACCATTCTGGAAACACCATATATTTT
>NA|TRBJ1-5|TRBV28|NA|12
CASSLRTQPQHF
TGTGCCAGCAGTTTACGAACCCAGCCCCAGCATTTT
>NA|TRBJ2-7|TRBV5-1|TRBD1|14
CASSVPGGLYEQYF
TGCGCCAGCAGCGTCCCAGGGGGCCTATACGAGCAGTACTTC
>NA|TRBJ2-3|TRBV5-1|NA|14
CASVNLPSTDTQYF
TGCGCCAGCGTGAACTTACCCAGCACAGATACGCAGTATTTT
>NA|TRBJ2-1|TRBV7-9|TRBD1|12
CASSPDGQGEFF
TGTGCCAGCAGCCCAGACGGACAGGGAGAGTTCTTC
>NA|TRBJ2-6|TRBV28|TRBD1|20
CASSLTQGTGGHSGADVLTF
TGTGCCAGCAGTTTAACCCAGGGGACAGGGGGGCACTCTGGGGCCGACGTCCTGACTTTC
>NA|TRBJ2-1|TRBV6-1|NA|14
CASSAKDGRSEQFF
TGTGCCAGCAGTGCAAAGGACGGTCGTAGTGAGCAGTTCTTC
>NA|TRBJ2-5|TRBV28|NA|11
CASSRGETQYF
TGTGCCAGCAGCCGCGGGGAGACCCAGTACTTC
>NA|TRBJ2-1|TRBV7-3|TRBD2|15
CASSLKIAGVNEQFF
TGTGCCAGCAGCCTAAAGATAGCGGGAGTCAATGAGCAGTTCTTC
>few|TRBJ1-1|TRBV9|NA|13
CASSAALNTEAFF
TGTGCCAGCAGCGCCGCGCTGAACACTGAAGCTTTCTTT
>NA|TRBJ2-7|TRBV5-1|NA|15
CASSFNRGGFHEQYF
TGCGCCAGCAGCTTTAACAGGGGAGGGTTCCACGAGCAGTACTTC
>NA|TRBJ1-5|TRBV5-8|NA|13
CASSRDGNQPQHF
TGTGCCAGCAGCCGGGACGGCAATCAGCCCCAGCATTTT
>NA|TRBJ2-7|TRBV5-1|NA|14
CASSFGGRVYEQYF
TGCGCCAGCAGCTTCGGTGGGAGAGTTTACGAGCAGTACTTC
>NA|TRBJ2-1|TRBV7-8|TRBD2|20
CASSTGGTSGSLGSYNEQFF
TGTGCCAGCAGCACAGGGGGGACTAGCGGGAGTCTTGGGTCCTACAATGAGCAGTTCTTC
>NA|TRBJ2-1|TRBV28|TRBD2|18
CASSSPGLAGVFGNEQFF
TGTGCCAGCAGTTCCCCCGGACTAGCGGGAGTTTTCGGGAATGAGCAGTTCTTC
>NA|TRBJ2-3|TRBV15|TRBD1|14
CATSRTGSTDTQYF
TGTGCCACCAGCAGGACAGGGAGCACAGATACGCAGTATTTT
>NA|TRBJ2-7|TRBV5-1|NA|14
CASSPGPASYEQYF
TGCGCCAGCAGCCCTGGACCGGCCTCCTACGAGCAGTACTTC
>NA|TRBJ2-3|TRBV27|NA|14
CASSFFAATDTQYF
TGTGCCAGCAGTTTCTTTGCGGCGACAGATACGCAGTATTTT
>many|TRBJ1-1|TRBV9|TRBD1|14
CASSTGVGNTEAFF
TGTGCCAGCAGCACAGGGGTGGGGAACACTGAAGCTTTCTTT
>NA|TRBJ1-1|TRBV4-1|NA|18
CASSEGPGRRSLNTEAFF
TGCGCCAGCAGCGAAGGGCCGGGCAGGAGGTCCCTCAACACTGAAGCTTTCTTT
>NA|TRBJ2-5|TRBV29-1|NA|12
CSVMPQQKTQYF
TGCAGCGTGATGCCCCAACAGAAGACCCAGTACTTC
>NA|TRBJ2-3|TRBV27|TRBD2|13
CASSLAGEDTQYF
TGTGCCAGCAGTTTAGCGGGAGAAGATACGCAGTATTTT
>NA|TRBJ2-2|TRBV2|NA|15
CASSEDQGSTGELFF
TGTGCCAGCAGTGAGGATCAGGGGAGCACCGGGGAGCTGTTTTTT